The next 28 T cell receptor beta chains were all read from a single sample in a study of shared clonotypes between healthy human individuals. Assay used: immunoSEQ multiplex PCR; TCRdb lists only in-frame clones, some missing. The data hold about 2.4 million clones, with over 85% observed a single time. The specimen was naive CD4+ T cells sorted from blood. Subset here: CD45RA+ positively selected. These receptors were collected from a man aged 18 to 30 in good health.

The rearrangement joins TRBV2 to TRBJ2-7; D not certain. The germline gives CDR1 SNHLY, CDR2 FYNNEI. This CDR3 is built from 12 residues. Trimming cost V 8 bases and J 6 bases, with 14 bases left between them. The CDR3 loop reads CASVYLTSEQYF. DNA of the CDR3: TGTGCCAGCGTCTACCTAACCTCCGAGCAGTACTTC.

This clone was picked up a small number of times. The same CDR3 also results from other DNA sequences found in this sample. V and J are TRBV29-1 and TRBJ1-1; D gene unclear. Germline loops: CDR1 SQVTM, CDR2 ANQGSEA. Trimming removed 4 bases at V and 5 bases at J, with 5 bases between. The CDR3 contains 10 residues. CDR3 DNA: TGCAGCGTTGTTGGGACTGAAGCTTTCTTT. Residues: CSVVGTEAFF.

The genes are TRBV6-5 and TRBJ1-3; 8 bases fit TRBD1. The CDR3 totals 14 residues. Germline CDR1 MNHEY, CDR2 SVGAGI. Unmatched junction bases numbered 1, after V lost 4 bases and J lost 2 bases. CDR3 nucleotides: TGTGCCAGCAGTTTGACAGGGGCTGGAAACACCATATATTTT. It translates to CASSLTGAGNTIYF.

A single count supports this clone. The chain couples TRBV29-1 to TRBJ2-3; D is unresolved. The CDR3 has 16 residues. The germline CDR1 and CDR2 sequences are SQVTM and ANQGSEA. Trimming took off 2 bases at V and 4 bases at J, with 19 bases between the two ends. The DNA for the CDR3 is TGCAGCGTTGAACTAAGCTCGATCGAGGTCCCAGATACGCAGTATTTT. This encodes CSVELSSIEVPDTQYF.

CDR3 in DNA: TGTGCCACCAGCAGAGCCGGGATCTCTGGAAACACCATATATTTT. It specifies CATSRAGISGNTIYF. V usage is TRBV15 and J usage is TRBJ1-3; D remains ambiguous. The ends were cut back, 1 base at V and 0 bases at J, with 7 bases in the middle. CDR3 length equals 15 residues. Germline V CDR1 and CDR2: LNHNV, YYDKDF (reference sequence).

Comments on this clone: The junction does not match germline at one end; this may be a read error. This chain links TRBV28 with TRBJ2-7; D possibly corresponds to TRBD2 (6 bases). The CDR3 contains 12 residues. The germline V gene has CDR1 MDHEN and CDR2 SYDVKM. As DNA, the CDR3 is TGTGCCAGCAGTTTAAGAGCGGGTCGGTGTCAATTC. Encoded protein: CASSLRAGRCQF. The variable domain in full, completed from reference TRBV28 and TRBJ2-7, reads DVKVTQSSRYLVKRTGEKVFLECVQDMDHENMFWYRQDPGLGLRLIYFSYDVKMKEKGDIPEGYSVSREKKERFSLILESASTNQTSMYLCASSLRAGRCQFGPGTRLTVT.

Only one count was recorded for this clone. This specimen includes other DNA sequences encoding the same CDR3. The rearrangement joins TRBV5-1 to TRBJ2-5; D uncertain. Germline lookup yields CDR1 SGHRS and CDR2 YFSETQ. V lost 1 base to trimming and J lost 1 base, with 8 bases between them. CDR3 length equals 14 residues. CDR3 amino acids: CASSLLGTQETQYF. Written as DNA, the CDR3 is TGCGCCAGCAGCTTGCTGGGAACCCAAGAGACCCAGTACTTC.

The gene calls are TRBV6-1 and TRBJ1-5; D remains ambiguous. CDR3 length: 16 residues. V lost 1 base to trimming and J lost 0 bases, with 10 bases between them. Germline lookup yields CDR1 MNHNS and CDR2 SASEGT. The CDR3 is CASSEGRQHSNQPQHF. DNA for the CDR3: TGTGCCAGCAGTGAAGGCAGGCAGCATAGCAATCAGCCCCAGCATTTT.

This chain uses TRBV7-3 with TRBJ2-3, with 16 bases lining up with TRBD2. Germline CDR1 SGHTA, CDR2 FQGTGA. Unmatched junction bases numbered 2, after V lost 4 bases and J lost 4 bases. The CDR3 runs 16 residues. The CDR3 reads CASSSGTSGRADTQYF. CDR3 DNA sequence: TGTGCCAGCAGCTCCGGGACTAGCGGGAGGGCAGATACGCAGTATTTT.

Turning to this clone: The same CDR3 arises from other DNA sequences in this sample as well. This chain connects TRBV5-1 to TRBJ2-2; 11 bases fit TRBD2. Trimming at V came to 3 bases and at J to 4 bases, leaving 2 bases not matched to a gene. The V gene's germline CDR1 is SGHRS and CDR2 YFSETQ. This CDR3 has 15 amino acids. The CDR3 reads CASSSGTSGTGELFF. DNA for the CDR3: TGCGCCAGCAGCTCAGGGACTAGCGGCACCGGGGAGCTGTTTTTT.

The chain uses TRBV25-1 and TRBJ2-3; D uncertain. The CDR3 loop spans 15 amino acids. The germline V and J ends were trimmed by 2 bases and 5 bases, with 14 bases remaining between them. Germline loops: CDR1 MGHDK, CDR2 SYGVNS. The CDR3 protein is CASSEMTITGDTQYF. The CDR3 coding sequence is TGTGCCAGCAGTGAAATGACAATAACCGGAGATACGCAGTATTTT. The whole variable domain, remainder taken from reference TRBV25-1 and TRBJ2-3, is EADIYQTPRYLVIGTGKKITLECSQTMGHDKMYWYQQDPGMELHLIHYSYGVNSTEKGDLSSESTVSRIRTEHFPLTLESARPSHTSQYLCASSEMTITGDTQYFGPGTRLTVL.

The V and J genes are TRBV30 and TRBJ1-2; 7 bases match TRBD1. The CDR3 has 16 amino acids. Germline V gene sequence: CDR1 GTSNPN, CDR2 SVGIG (reference sequence). V gave up 0 bases and J gave up 5 bases; unmatched junction bases: 12. The CDR3 nucleotides are TGTGCCTGGAGTGTCGCGACAGGGAAAATCTCTTATGGCTACACCTTC. The encoded protein is CAWSVATGKISYGYTF.

V gene TRBV4-1 combines with J gene TRBJ2-1, with TRBD2 identical over 7 bases. CDR1 and CDR2 (germline): MGHRA, YSYEKL. J gave up 8 bases and V 4 bases, and 11 bases lay outside the gene matches. The CDR3 length is 15 residues. The CDR3: CASSRGAGESYEQFF. The CDR3 region has the DNA TGCGCCAGCAGCCGCGGGGCGGGGGAGTCGTATGAGCAGTTCTTC.

J is TRBJ1-5 and V is TRBV2; 7 bases line up with TRBD1. Looked up from germline, CDR1 is SNHLY and CDR2 is FYNNEI. There are 13 residues in the CDR3. The V segment lost 4 bases and the J segment 5 bases; nucleotides outside the gene matches: 2. DNA of the CDR3: TGTGCCAGCAGTGGGGACAGCTATCAGCCCCAGCATTTT. Translation gives CASSGDSYQPQHF.

This sequence joins TRBV5-4 and TRBJ1-3; 9 nucleotides line up with TRBD1. Germline CDR1 is SGHNT and CDR2 is YYREEE (reference sequence). CDR3 length equals 16 residues. Germline trimming cut 5 bases from V and 3 bases from J; bases unmatched to any gene: 9. The DNA for the CDR3 is TGTGCCAGCAGTAAACCACCGGGACAGGGTGGAAACACCATATATTTT. Residues: CASSKPPGQGGNTIYF.

The rearrangement uses TRBV6-1 and TRBJ1-2; 11 bases align to TRBD1. The germline gives CDR1 MNHNS, CDR2 SASEGT. V shed 7 bases and J 4 bases; nucleotides not matched to a gene: 5. CDR3 size: 14 residues. DNA of the CDR3: TGTGCCAGCAAGATGGGACAGGGGGGCTATGGCTACACCTTC. Protein sequence: CASKMGQGGYGYTF.

The chain combines TRBV4-1 with TRBJ2-3, with a weak D call TRBD1 (5 bases). The germline gives CDR1 MGHRA, CDR2 YSYEKL. Trimming removed 0 bases at V and 5 bases at J, with 18 bases between. There are 17 residues in the CDR3. The CDR3 here is CASSQDKGSHAVDTQYF. As DNA, the CDR3 is TGCGCCAGCAGCCAAGATAAGGGGTCCCATGCTGTAGATACGCAGTATTTT.

This sequence joins TRBV30 and TRBJ2-7; 8 bases map to TRBD1. The CDR3 is 16 residues long. V dropped 4 bases and J dropped 6; count of bases not matched to a gene: 17. Germline-derived CDR1 and CDR2 are GTSNPN and SVGIG (reference sequence). Written as DNA, the CDR3 is TGTGCCTGGAAGAGGGGAAGGACAGGGATCCTCCTCGAGCAGTACTTC. Translated: CAWKRGRTGILLEQYF.

This clone was detected only a few times. Other DNA sequences in the sample encode the same CDR3. The rearrangement links TRBV18 to TRBJ1-5; the D gene is possibly TRBD1 (5 bases). V lost 6 bases and J 0 bases, leaving 9 bases between the germline ends. Looked up from germline, CDR1 is KGHSH and CDR2 is LQKENI. The CDR3 contains 14 residues. CDR3 bases: TGTGCCAGCTCCCAGGGATATAGCAATCAGCCCCAGCATTTT. It codes for CASSQGYSNQPQHF.

The chain recombines TRBV14 with TRBJ2-1; D remains unclear. Trimming cost V 3 bases and J 4 bases, with 10 bases left between them. The CDR3 spans 14 residues. The germline gives CDR1 SGHDN, CDR2 FVKESK. The CDR3 sequence: CASSQVGLYNEQFF. CDR3 DNA: TGTGCCAGCAGCCAGGTCGGGCTATACAATGAGCAGTTCTTC.

This clone was detected once. CDR3 region: CASSLGGVVDIQYF. The CDR3 bases are TGTGCCAGCAGCTTAGGGGGTGTAGTAGACATTCAGTACTTC. This sequence joins TRBV7-2 and TRBJ2-4; D gene unclear. Germline CDR1 is SGHTA and CDR2 is FQGNSA. This CDR3 spans 14 amino acids. Between the trimmed V and J ends, which lost 1 base and 8 bases, there was a span of 12 bases.

Points on this clone: Other DNA sequences in this specimen translate into the identical CDR3. The CDR3 sequence is CASSLEGGYGYTF. The CDR3 DNA is TGTGCCAGCAGCTTAGAGGGCGGGTATGGCTACACCTTC. This rearrangement joins TRBV7-2 to TRBJ1-2, with D unresolved. V gave up 1 base and J gave up 5 bases, with 8 bases separating them. Germline V lookup: CDR1 SGHTA, CDR2 FQGNSA. The CDR3 covers 13 residues.

This clone has just one count. This chain uses TRBV28 with TRBJ2-5, with a possible D match to TRBD1 (6 bases). There are 15 residues in the CDR3. CDR1 and CDR2 from the germline V gene are MDHEN and SYDVKM. V was pared by 5 bases and J by 1 base, with 14 bases between. CDR3 protein: CASSPGGHPQETQYF. The CDR3 nucleotides read TGTGCCAGCAGTCCTGGGGGACACCCCCAAGAGACCCAGTACTTC.

This clone came up once. The chain couples TRBV27 to TRBJ2-5; 9 bases match TRBD2. Germline CDR1 and CDR2: MNHEY and SMNVEV (reference sequence). CDR3 length: 14 amino acids. The ends lost 5 bases at V and 4 bases at J; junction bases unmatched: 5. CDR3 in DNA: TGTGCCAGCAGTCCGGTAGCGGGGGTAGAGACCCAGTACTTC. Translating gives CASSPVAGVETQYF.

The chain carries TRBV5-1 and TRBJ1-6, with TRBD1 identical over 9 bases. CDR3 length: 16 amino acids. The germline V gene encodes CDR1 SGHRS and CDR2 YFSETQ. Losses at the gene ends were 4 bases for V and 9 bases for J; bases not matched to a gene: 11. The CDR3 loop reads CASSAQQGATGSPLHF. Here the CDR3 DNA reads TGCGCCAGCAGCGCCCAACAGGGGGCCACGGGTTCACCCCTCCACTTT.

The V gene is TRBV5-4, the J gene TRBJ1-5; possible D gene TRBD1, 5 bases. Germline V gives CDR1 SGHNT, CDR2 YYREEE (reference sequence). Trimming shortened V by 5 bases and J by 9 bases, and 15 bases separated the two germline ends. The CDR3 sequence is 13 residues long. The CDR3 loop is CASSRDPLLPQHF. In DNA form, the CDR3 reads TGTGCCAGCAGTCGGGACCCCTTGCTGCCCCAGCATTTT.

The gene calls are TRBV7-9 and TRBJ2-3; TRBD2 matches at 9 bases. CDR3 length: 17 amino acids. J gave up 2 bases and V 6 bases, and 12 bases lay outside the gene matches. The germline gives CDR1 SEHNR, CDR2 FQNEAQ (reference sequence). The CDR3 is CASSHDRASGTTDTQYF. CDR3 nucleotide sequence: TGTGCCAGCAGTCACGATAGGGCTAGCGGGACCACAGATACGCAGTATTTT. Full variable domain (missing parts from reference TRBV7-9 and TRBJ2-3): DTGVSQNPRHKITKRGQNVTFRCDPISEHNRLYWYRQTLGQGPEFLTYFQNEAQLEKSRLLSDRFSAERPKGSFSTLEIQRTEQGDSAMYLCASSHDRASGTTDTQYFGPGTRLTVL.

V is TRBV7-2 and J is TRBJ2-3, with 8 positions matching TRBD2. Germline CDR1 is SGHTA and CDR2 is FQGNSA. This CDR3 region has 16 residues. Germline trimming cut 4 bases from V and 4 bases from J; bases unmatched to any gene: 10. The DNA for the CDR3 is TGTGCCAGCAGCTATTATAGCGGGATTGGGGCAGATACGCAGTATTTT. This codes for CASSYYSGIGADTQYF.